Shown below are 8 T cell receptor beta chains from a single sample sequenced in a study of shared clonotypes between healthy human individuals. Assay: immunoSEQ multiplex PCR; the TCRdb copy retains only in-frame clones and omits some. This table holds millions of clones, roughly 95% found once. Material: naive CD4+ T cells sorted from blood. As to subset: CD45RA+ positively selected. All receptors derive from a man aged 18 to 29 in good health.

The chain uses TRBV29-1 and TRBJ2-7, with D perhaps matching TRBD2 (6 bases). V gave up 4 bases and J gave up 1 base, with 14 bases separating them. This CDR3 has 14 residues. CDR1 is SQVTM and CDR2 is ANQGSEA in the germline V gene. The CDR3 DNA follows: TGCAGCGTTGGTCAAGCGGGTACATCCTACGAGCAGTACTTC. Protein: CSVGQAGTSYEQYF.

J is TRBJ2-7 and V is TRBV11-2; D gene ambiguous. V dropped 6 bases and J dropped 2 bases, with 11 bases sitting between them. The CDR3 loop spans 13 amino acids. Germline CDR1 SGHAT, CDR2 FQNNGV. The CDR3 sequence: CASSPIGPYEQYF. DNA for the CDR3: TGTGCCAGCAGTCCAATTGGGCCCTACGAGCAGTACTTC.

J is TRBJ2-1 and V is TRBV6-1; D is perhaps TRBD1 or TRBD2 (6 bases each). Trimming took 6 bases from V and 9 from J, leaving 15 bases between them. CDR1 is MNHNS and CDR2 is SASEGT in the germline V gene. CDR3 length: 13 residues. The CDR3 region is CASRTGGGGEQFF. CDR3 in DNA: TGTGCCAGCAGGACAGGAGGAGGGGGTGAGCAGTTCTTC.

In DNA form, the CDR3 reads TGTGCCTGGAGTGTATTCCCACTTAGTCCCCAGCATTTT. It is translated as CAWSVFPLSPQHF. V usage is TRBV30 and J usage is TRBJ1-5; D not certain. CDR3 size: 13 residues. In germline, CDR1 is GTSNPN, CDR2 SVGIG (reference sequence). Between the trimmed V and J ends, which lost 0 bases and 10 bases, there was a span of 13 bases.

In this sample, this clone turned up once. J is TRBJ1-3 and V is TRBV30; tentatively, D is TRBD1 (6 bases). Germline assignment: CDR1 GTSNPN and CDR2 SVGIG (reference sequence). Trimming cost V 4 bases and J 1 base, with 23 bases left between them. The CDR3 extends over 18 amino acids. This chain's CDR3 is CAWIFEGTPRRSGNTIYF. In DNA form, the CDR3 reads TGTGCCTGGATATTTGAGGGGACACCTCGGAGGTCTGGAAACACCATATATTTT.

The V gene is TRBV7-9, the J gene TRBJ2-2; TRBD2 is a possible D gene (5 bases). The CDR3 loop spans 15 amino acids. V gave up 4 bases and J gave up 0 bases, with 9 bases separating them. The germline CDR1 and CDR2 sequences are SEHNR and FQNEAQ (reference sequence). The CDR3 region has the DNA TGTGCCAGCAGCTCTTCGGGGTCGAACACCGGGGAGCTGTTTTTT. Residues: CASSSSGSNTGELFF.

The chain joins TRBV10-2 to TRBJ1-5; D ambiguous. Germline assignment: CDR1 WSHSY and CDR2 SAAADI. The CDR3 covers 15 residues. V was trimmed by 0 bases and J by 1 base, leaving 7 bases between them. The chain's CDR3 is CASSESTRSNQPQHF. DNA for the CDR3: TGCGCCAGCAGTGAGTCGACCAGAAGCAATCAGCCCCAGCATTTT.

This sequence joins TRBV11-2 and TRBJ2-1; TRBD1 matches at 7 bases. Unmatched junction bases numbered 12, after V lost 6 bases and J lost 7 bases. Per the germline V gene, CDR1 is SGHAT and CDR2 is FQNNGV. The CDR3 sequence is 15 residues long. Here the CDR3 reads CASSGDSNARNEQFF. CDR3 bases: TGTGCCAGCAGTGGGGACAGTAACGCAAGGAATGAGCAGTTCTTC.